This TCR beta chain was captured in a study of radiation and T cells in renal cell carcinoma. The length of the CDR3 is 17 residues. Germline values: CDR1 SSHAT, CDR2 FNYEAQ (reference sequence). As for this clone: At one of its ends the junction is not consistent with the germline gene, which may arise from a read error.

Profiled with immunoSEQ multiplex PCR; TCRdb holds only in-frame clones, not every one. The sample consists of approximately 80,000 clones, approximately 90% of them appearing once. Time point given: blood 4 weeks post-SBRT, at nephrectomy. The treatment denotes: 15 Gy SBRT to primary tumor, nephrectomy 4 weeks later. V and J are TRBV7-7 and TRBJ2-2; 10 positions match TRBD2. The sequencing used blood, collected from a patient whose treatment included radiotherapy and nephrectomy. This TCR was recovered from a woman aged 65 to 85 with renal cell carcinoma. The CDR3 nucleotides are TGTGCTAGCAGCTTAGCGGGGGGAAACGCGAACACCGGGGAGCTGTTTTTT. Residues: CASSLAGGNANTGELFF.